These 28 T cell receptor beta chains were all obtained from the same sample, sequenced in a study of cytomegalovirus exposure and HLA in healthy donors. With 60 Vbeta and 13 Jbeta primers, the PCR was carried out. Method: immunoSEQ multiplex PCR; TCRdb's copy keeps in-frame clones and lacks some. The sample has 170,000 or so clones, approximately 79% seen once; the top ten hold 0.69%. Sequences were obtained from PBMCs. All receptors derive from a woman aged 40 to 50 in good health and CMV-seronegative.

The chain links TRBV15 to TRBJ2-5, with TRBD2 matching over 16 bases. Germline V gives CDR1 LNHNV, CDR2 YYDKDF (reference sequence). The V gene end was trimmed by 1 base and the J gene end by 2 bases; junction bases not matched to a gene: 13. The CDR3 has 21 residues. The CDR3 reads CATSRGTTPGLAGGLQETQYF. In DNA form, the CDR3 reads TGTGCCACCAGCAGAGGCACGACTCCGGGACTAGCGGGAGGGCTGCAAGAGACCCAGTACTTC.

In this sample, this clone turned up a few times. The genes are TRBV5-1 and TRBJ1-3; 8 bases are shared with TRBD1. V lost 4 bases to trimming and J lost 4 bases; unmatched junction nucleotides: 7. Germline V lookup: CDR1 SGHRS, CDR2 YFSETQ. The CDR3 is 15 residues long. This CDR3 is CASSPRTGNGNTIYF. The CDR3 DNA reads as TGCGCCAGCAGCCCGAGGACAGGGAACGGAAACACCATATATTTT.

Concerning this clone: Mismatch with germline at one junction end may stem from a read error. V usage is TRBV5-5 and J usage is TRBJ2-1; no clear D. CDR3 size: 14 residues. CDR1 SGHKS and CDR2 YYEKEE come from the germline V gene (reference sequence). CDR3 DNA sequence: TGTGCCAGCAGCTTGGGCAGGCCCTACAGTGAGCAGTTCTTC. Translated, it gives CASSLGRPYSEQFF. Combining the CDR3 with reference TRBV5-5 and TRBJ2-1 gives the whole variable domain DAGVTQSPTHLIKTRGQQVTLRCSPISGHKSVSWYQQVLGQGPQFIFQYYEKEERGRGNFPDRFSARQFPNYSSELNVNALLLGDSALYLCASSLGRPYSEQFFGPGTRLTVL.

The chain uses TRBV6-5 and TRBJ1-5, with TRBD1 matching over 8 bases. The germline gives CDR1 MNHEY, CDR2 SVGAGI. V shed 6 bases, J shed 7 bases, and the junction held 8 bases outside the gene matches. This CDR3 spans 14 amino acids. This CDR3 reads CASSLQTGAQPQHF. In DNA, the CDR3 is TGTGCCAGCAGCCTCCAGACAGGGGCACAGCCCCAGCATTTT.

The chain joins TRBV9 to TRBJ2-7, with D perhaps matching TRBD2 (5 bases). Germline-derived CDR1 and CDR2 are SGDLS and YYNGEE. Trimming shortened V by 4 bases and J by 3 bases, and 14 bases separated the two germline ends. This CDR3 is built from 14 residues. The CDR3 sequence: CASSRTSSVYEQYF. As DNA, the CDR3 is TGTGCCAGCAGCCGGACTTCCTCCGTCTACGAGCAGTACTTC.

The rearrangement uses TRBV7-8 and TRBJ2-7; 7 positions agree with TRBD1. V was clipped by 2 bases and J by 2 bases; unmatched bases: 3. This CDR3 has 14 residues. Germline V CDR1 and CDR2: SGHVS, FQNEAQ. CDR3 amino acids: CASSLLGTAYEQYF. In DNA form, the CDR3 reads TGTGCCAGCAGCTTACTGGGGACAGCCTACGAGCAGTACTTC.

The genes are TRBV30 and TRBJ2-7, with 9 bases identical to TRBD1. From germline, CDR1 is GTSNPN and CDR2 SVGIG (reference sequence). The CDR3 has 14 amino acids. The trim removed 0 bases at V and 3 bases at J, leaving 3 bases unmatched. CDR3 DNA sequence: TGTGCCTGGAGTGTCGGACAGGGGAACTACGAGCAGTACTTC. It encodes CAWSVGQGNYEQYF.

Only a few counts were recorded for this clone. The chain joins TRBV6-5 to TRBJ1-5; D unclear. Trimming shortened V by 7 bases and J by 4 bases, and 14 bases separated the two germline ends. Germline CDR1 is MNHEY and CDR2 is SVGAGI. The CDR3 spans 14 residues. The CDR3 nucleotides are TGTGCCAGCACGCCACCGGGGATAAATCAGCCCCAGCATTTT. Encoded protein: CASTPPGINQPQHF.

The CDR3 DNA reads TGTGCCAGCAGCTTAGCTACAGGCGGGAAAGACAATGAGCAGTTCTTC. Its protein product is CASSLATGGKDNEQFF. The rearrangement uses TRBV7-9 and TRBJ2-1; D is possibly TRBD2 (6 bases). Germline V gene data show CDR1 as SEHNR and CDR2 as FQNEAQ (reference sequence). V dropped 0 bases and J dropped 5 bases, with 14 bases sitting between them. CDR3 length: 16 amino acids.

This clone has just a few counts. This rearrangement joins TRBV28 to TRBJ1-1, with D uncertain. CDR1 and CDR2 (germline): MDHEN, SYDVKM. This CDR3 has 12 amino acids. Deletions cut 3 bases from V and 2 bases from J, with 4 bases between. CDR3 coding DNA: TGTGCCAGCAGTTTCATCAACACTGAAGCTTTCTTT. Its protein is CASSFINTEAFF. The full variable domain, rest sourced from reference TRBV28 and TRBJ1-1, is DVKVTQSSRYLVKRTGEKVFLECVQDMDHENMFWYRQDPGLGLRLIYFSYDVKMKEKGDIPEGYSVSREKKERFSLILESASTNQTSMYLCASSFINTEAFFGQGTRLTVV.

Here the CDR3 DNA reads TGTGCCAGCAGCAAACCCGGGACAGGGATTACAGATACGCAGTATTTT. Protein: CASSKPGTGITDTQYF. The chain carries TRBV14 and TRBJ2-3; 9 bases line up with TRBD1. The CDR3 is made up of 16 amino acids. V trimming: 5 bases; J trimming: 3 bases; junction bases outside the gene matches: 9. Germline V gene data show CDR1 as SGHDN and CDR2 as FVKESK.

This clone was counted between two and nine times. The V call is TRBV4-1, the J call TRBJ1-5; 9 bases agree with TRBD1. The CDR3 length is 16 residues. The trim removed 2 bases at V and 7 bases at J, leaving 9 bases unmatched. Germline CDR1 reads MGHRA; CDR2 reads YSYEKL. The CDR3 spells CASSQFGTGLEQPQHF. DNA of the CDR3: TGCGCCAGCAGCCAATTCGGGACAGGGTTGGAGCAGCCCCAGCATTTT.

This clone was observed a handful of times. The V call is TRBV7-9, the J call TRBJ1-2; D is ambiguous. The CDR3 runs 16 residues. V shed 1 base and J shed 0 bases, with 12 bases lying between them. Germline loops: CDR1 SEHNR, CDR2 FQNEAQ (reference sequence). CDR3 sequence (DNA): TGTGCCAGCAGCTTAGGGCCGAGGCGGACTAACTATGGCTACACCTTC. Its protein is CASSLGPRRTNYGYTF.

As for this clone: One end of the junction is discordant with germline, which a read error may explain. CDR3: CASSFGVGEKLFF. The CDR3 nucleotides are TGTGCTAGCAGCTTCGGGGTCGGGGAAAAACTGTTTTTT. This chain connects TRBV7-7 to TRBJ1-4; D gene uncertain. This CDR3 is built from 13 residues. The germline CDR1 and CDR2 sequences are SSHAT and FNYEAQ (reference sequence).

J is TRBJ2-3 and V is TRBV6-4, with 13 bases aligning to TRBD2. Trimming took 4 bases from V and 4 from J; bases not matched to a gene: 5. CDR1 MRHNA and CDR2 SNTAGT come from the germline V gene. The length of the CDR3 is 16 residues. CDR3 sequence: CASSAGLAGSSDTQYF. CDR3 DNA sequence: TGTGCCAGCAGTGCGGGACTAGCGGGATCATCAGATACGCAGTATTTT.

This clone appeared a few times. This rearrangement joins TRBV2 to TRBJ2-6, with 12 bases identical to TRBD2. The junction had 6 bases not matched to a gene; V was cut back by 5 bases and J by 1 base. Germline V gives CDR1 SNHLY, CDR2 FYNNEI. The length of the CDR3 is 18 residues. The CDR3 DNA reads as TGTGCCAGCAGTCGTGGGCTAGCGGGAGGGTCTGGGGCCAACGTCCTGACTTTC. Translating gives CASSRGLAGGSGANVLTF. The full variable domain, in which reference TRBV2 and TRBJ2-6 provide the parts outside the CDR3, is EPEVTQTPSHQVTQMGQEVILRCVPISNHLYFYWYRQILGQKVEFLVSFYNNEISEKSEIFDDQFSVERPDGSNFTLKIRSTKLEDSAMYFCASSRGLAGGSGANVLTFGAGSRLTVL.

This chain links TRBV4-2 with TRBJ2-7; 7 bases align to TRBD2. This CDR3 is built from 16 residues. CDR1 and CDR2 from the germline V gene are LGHNA and YNFKEQ. V shed 4 bases, J shed 6 bases, and the junction held 15 bases outside the gene matches. The CDR3 is CASSPYTSAGAREQYF. The CDR3 nucleotides read TGTGCCAGCAGCCCCTATACTAGCGCAGGAGCGCGCGAGCAGTACTTC.

The rearrangement links TRBV11-3 to TRBJ2-1; 8 positions match TRBD2. The length of the CDR3 is 15 residues. CDR1 is SGHNT and CDR2 is YENEEA in the germline V gene. The V segment lost 1 base and the J segment 4 bases; nucleotides outside the gene matches: 3. This chain's CDR3 is CASSLGAGVYNEQFF. The CDR3 nucleotides are TGTGCCAGCAGCTTAGGAGCGGGGGTGTACAATGAGCAGTTCTTC.

The V gene is TRBV19, the J gene TRBJ1-5, with D unresolved. Trimming stripped 5 bases from V and 6 bases from J, with 14 bases between. This CDR3 region has 14 residues. From germline, CDR1 is LNHDA and CDR2 SQIVND (reference sequence). Here the CDR3 DNA reads TGTGCCAGTAGTCGGCCGGGTGTCGGTCAGCCCCAGCATTTT. It encodes CASSRPGVGQPQHF.

The V and J genes are TRBV7-9 and TRBJ1-4, with D unresolved. The CDR3 runs to 15 residues. Germline CDR1 reads SEHNR; CDR2 reads FQNEAQ (reference sequence). V was trimmed by 2 bases and J by 7 bases, leaving 14 bases between them. This CDR3 is CASSLRPGRTEKLFF. The CDR3 DNA reads as TGTGCCAGCAGCTTAAGGCCGGGGAGAACTGAAAAACTGTTTTTT.

V and J are TRBV18 and TRBJ1-6; D not resolved. From germline, CDR1 is KGHSH and CDR2 LQKENI. There are 15 residues in the CDR3. The ends were cut back, 2 bases at V and 7 bases at J, with 12 bases in the middle. CDR3 protein: CASSPEGAVNSPLHF. The CDR3 nucleotides read TGTGCCAGCTCACCAGAAGGAGCGGTGAATTCACCCCTCCACTTT. The whole variable domain, filled in from reference TRBV18 and TRBJ1-6, reads NAGVMQNPRHLVRRRGQEARLRCSPMKGHSHVYWYRQLPEEGLKFMVYLQKENIIDESGMPKERFSAEFPKEGPSILRIQQVVRGDSAAYFCASSPEGAVNSPLHFGNGTRLTVT.

This chain links TRBV7-9 with TRBJ2-3; 7 nucleotides match TRBD1. The CDR3 runs 19 residues. V lost 4 bases, J lost 0 bases, and 16 bases stayed unmatched. Looked up from germline, CDR1 is SEHNR and CDR2 is FQNEAQ (reference sequence). In DNA, the CDR3 is TGTGCCAGCAGCTCGGACCCGGGACAGCAGAGATATAGCACAGATACGCAGTATTTT. Its translation is CASSSDPGQQRYSTDTQYF.

The V gene is TRBV28, the J gene TRBJ2-1, with D tentatively TRBD1 (5 bases). Deletions cut 1 base from V and 15 bases from J, with 13 bases between. The CDR3 sequence is 12 residues long. CDR1 is MDHEN and CDR2 is SYDVKM in the germline V gene. CDR3 region: CASSLSRVVLFF. CDR3 nucleotides: TGTGCCAGCAGTTTATCCAGGGTCGTGCTGTTCTTC.

The table lists this clone with a count of one. The rearrangement links TRBV28 to TRBJ1-2, with D perhaps TRBD1 (5 bases). This CDR3 is 14 amino acids long. CDR1 and CDR2 (germline): MDHEN, SYDVKM. V was trimmed by 7 bases and J by 3 bases, leaving 15 bases between them. The CDR3 loop reads CASTGGGYDYGYTF. CDR3 DNA sequence: TGTGCCAGCACTGGCGGGGGGTACGACTATGGCTACACCTTC.

The chain joins TRBV30 to TRBJ2-5, with D maybe TRBD2 (5 bases). In germline, CDR1 is GTSNPN, CDR2 SVGIG (reference sequence). The CDR3 length is 12 residues. Trimming removed 3 bases at V and 5 bases at J, with 10 bases between. CDR3 coding DNA: TGTGCCTGGAGACCTCGCGGGGAGACCCAGTACTTC. Its protein product is CAWRPRGETQYF.

This chain connects TRBV6-1 to TRBJ1-2; possible D gene TRBD1, 5 bases. Germline-derived CDR1 and CDR2 are MNHNS and SASEGT. V lost 7 bases to trimming and J lost 3 bases, with 12 bases between them. The CDR3 spans 13 residues. CDR3 coding DNA: TGTGCCAGCACGACAGTCCATTACTATGGCTACACCTTC. Encoded protein: CASTTVHYYGYTF.

The genes are TRBV7-8 and TRBJ1-5, with 10 bases fitting TRBD1. This CDR3 is built from 15 residues. Germline lookup yields CDR1 SGHVS and CDR2 FQNEAQ. Trimming removed 5 bases from V and 11 bases from J; junction bases left unmatched: 12. The CDR3 sequence is CASSRTGTGVLAQHF. The CDR3 DNA is TGTGCCAGCAGCCGGACCGGGACAGGGGTACTGGCCCAGCATTTT.

This chain joins TRBV28 and TRBJ2-5; maybe TRBD2 (5 bases). Germline V gene sequence: CDR1 MDHEN, CDR2 SYDVKM. There are 14 residues in the CDR3. V lost 3 bases and J 2 bases, leaving 10 bases between the germline ends. In DNA, the CDR3 is TGTGCCAGCAGTTTCCTAGCTGGTCAAGAGACCCAGTACTTC. Translating it yields CASSFLAGQETQYF.